Shown below are 24 T cell receptor beta chains from a single sample sequenced in a study of cytomegalovirus exposure and HLA in healthy donors. Here immunoSEQ multiplex PCR was the method, and the copy in TCRdb shows in-frame clones only, minus some. The table lists about 330,000 clones, about nine tenths of them singletons. The sequencing input was PBMCs. The receptors were sampled from a young woman in good health and CMV-seronegative.

The chain employs TRBV5-1 and TRBJ1-1, with D possibly matching TRBD1 (5 bases). From germline, CDR1 is SGHRS and CDR2 YFSETQ. V was pared by 2 bases and J by 10 bases, with 9 bases between. This CDR3 has 11 residues. Written as DNA, the CDR3 is TGCGCCAGCAGCTTAGGAGGGGTAGCTTTCTTT. It yields the protein CASSLGGVAFF.

This clone was recorded only once. V is TRBV20-1 and J is TRBJ1-2; TRBD1 matches 9 bases. The CDR3 sequence is 11 residues long. CDR1 is DFQATT and CDR2 is SNEGSKA in the germline V gene (reference sequence). V was pared by 6 bases and J by 14 bases, with 10 bases of the junction left unmatched. CDR3 region: CSAINRGLGTF. DNA of the CDR3: TGCAGTGCGATAAACAGGGGGCTAGGGACCTTC.

This clone was seen once. This chain joins TRBV5-1 and TRBJ1-1; no reliable D call. V lost 1 base, J lost 0 bases, and 10 bases lay in between. The CDR3 loop spans 15 amino acids. The germline V gene encodes CDR1 SGHRS and CDR2 YFSETQ. The CDR3 region is CASSLFADMNTEAFF. The CDR3 bases are TGCGCCAGCAGCTTGTTTGCAGATATGAACACTGAAGCTTTCTTT.

The V gene is TRBV2, the J gene TRBJ2-7, with 9 bases aligning to TRBD1. Germline trimming cut 5 bases from V and 5 bases from J; bases unmatched to any gene: 7. The CDR3 is made up of 14 amino acids. CDR1 is SNHLY, CDR2 FYNNEI, per germline. The CDR3 DNA follows: TGTGCCAGCAGTTGGACAGGGGACTTTCACGAGCAGTACTTC. This gives the protein CASSWTGDFHEQYF.

The genes are TRBV15 and TRBJ2-1, with 8 bases fitting TRBD2. This CDR3 has 17 residues. V gave up 0 bases and J gave up 3 bases; unmatched junction bases: 7. CDR1 and CDR2 (germline): LNHNV, YYDKDF (reference sequence). The CDR3 is CATSRDDPGGGYNEQFF. The CDR3 nucleotides are TGTGCCACCAGCAGAGATGATCCCGGGGGGGGCTACAATGAGCAGTTCTTC.

The chain carries TRBV30 and TRBJ2-2; D may be TRBD1 (5 bases). Trimming left V 0 bases short and J 6 bases short, with 8 bases between. The germline CDR1 and CDR2 sequences are GTSNPN and SVGIG (reference sequence). CDR3 size: 13 residues. CDR3 region: CAWSVQGSGELFF. In DNA form, the CDR3 reads TGTGCCTGGAGTGTCCAGGGATCCGGGGAGCTGTTTTTT.

Comments on this clone: A read error is possible here, since a much larger clone lies one base away. V usage is TRBV7-9 and J usage is TRBJ2-7; 13 nucleotides line up with TRBD2. Germline V lookup: CDR1 SEHNR, CDR2 FQNEAQ (reference sequence). The CDR3 totals 14 residues. J lost 4 bases, V lost 5 bases, and 2 bases had no gene match. CDR3 nucleotides: TGTGCCAGCAGCCGGACTAGCGGGAGTTACGAGCAGTACTTC. Protein: CASSRTSGSYEQYF.

This clone was recorded a few times. This sample also contains other DNA sequences that code for the same CDR3. CDR3 protein: CSVLGGSSYEQYF. CDR3 coding DNA: TGCAGCGTTTTAGGTGGGAGTTCCTACGAGCAGTACTTC. The rearrangement uses TRBV29-1 and TRBJ2-7; perhaps TRBD2 as D (5 bases). There are 13 residues in the CDR3. V lost 5 bases and J lost 1, with 12 bases in between. CDR1 is SQVTM, CDR2 ANQGSEA, per germline.

This chain connects TRBV5-1 to TRBJ2-2; 9 bases line up with TRBD2. CDR1 SGHRS and CDR2 YFSETQ come from the germline V gene. The CDR3 covers 19 residues. The junction had 13 bases not matched to a gene; V was cut back by 3 bases and J by 1 base. CDR3 residues: CASSSGGGRGILNTGELFF. The CDR3 region has the DNA TGCGCCAGCAGCTCCGGGGGCGGGAGGGGTATTTTGAACACCGGGGAGCTGTTTTTT.

This clone came up once. The J gene is TRBJ2-1, the V gene TRBV10-3; 14 nucleotides agree with TRBD2. V trimming: 0 bases; J trimming: 12 bases; junction bases outside the gene matches: 4. CDR1 is ENHRY and CDR2 is SYGVKD in the germline V gene. The CDR3 has 15 amino acids. The CDR3 protein is CAISESPTSGRVQFF. The CDR3 DNA reads as TGTGCCATCAGTGAGTCCCCGACTAGCGGGAGGGTGCAGTTCTTC.

The chain recombines TRBV19 with TRBJ1-1; possibly TRBD1 for D (5 bases). The CDR3 contains 11 residues. The germline V gene encodes CDR1 LNHDA and CDR2 SQIVND (reference sequence). The V end was cut by 4 bases, the J end by 6 bases, with 6 bases between. The CDR3 is CASSTRAEAFF. For the CDR3, the DNA is TGTGCCAGTAGTACCAGGGCTGAAGCTTTCTTT.

This chain uses TRBV27 with TRBJ1-2; 7 positions agree with TRBD1. V shed 0 bases, J shed 5 bases, and the junction held 3 bases outside the gene matches. The germline gives CDR1 MNHEY, CDR2 SMNVEV (reference sequence). The CDR3 has 14 amino acids. CDR3 sequence reads: CASSLSSRGYGYTF. DNA of the CDR3: TGTGCCAGCAGTTTATCCTCCAGGGGGTATGGCTACACCTTC.

In its sample, this clone was seen a few times. The chain couples TRBV28 to TRBJ1-2, with 7 positions matching TRBD1. Trimming took 10 bases from V and 4 from J; bases not matched to a gene: 9. CDR3 length: 13 amino acids. Germline V gene lookup returns CDR1 MDHEN and CDR2 SYDVKM. In nucleotides, the CDR3 is TGTGCCACCCACAGGGGCACATTCTATGGCTACACCTTC. Its protein product is CATHRGTFYGYTF.

The chain employs TRBV9 and TRBJ1-3; D is unresolved. CDR3 length: 14 amino acids. Germline loops: CDR1 SGDLS, CDR2 YYNGEE. V lost 0 bases, J lost 4 bases, and 8 bases lay in between. CDR3 sequence reads: CASSVGFLGNTIYF. CDR3 sequence (DNA): TGTGCCAGCAGCGTAGGTTTTCTGGGAAACACCATATATTTT.

The gene calls are TRBV11-2 and TRBJ2-7, with 12 bases lining up with TRBD2. CDR3 size: 14 residues. Germline CDR1 reads SGHAT; CDR2 reads FQNNGV. V dropped 2 bases and J dropped 4; count of bases not matched to a gene: 0. The CDR3 DNA sequence: TGTGCCAGCAGCTTAACTAGCGGGGGGTACGAGCAGTACTTC. It codes for CASSLTSGGYEQYF. The full variable domain, its missing parts supplied by reference TRBV11-2 and TRBJ2-7, is EAGVAQSPRYKIIEKRQSVAFWCNPISGHATLYWYQQILGQGPKLLIQFQNNGVVDDSQLPKDRFSAERLKGVDSTLKIQPAKLEDSAVYLCASSLTSGGYEQYFGPGTRLTVT.

The chain carries TRBV28 and TRBJ1-2; 7 bases are a match to TRBD1. The CDR3 totals 15 residues. The trim removed 8 bases at V and 3 bases at J, leaving 12 bases unmatched. Germline-derived CDR1 and CDR2 are MDHEN and SYDVKM. In DNA form, the CDR3 reads TGTGCCAGCCGTGGACAGGACAAATTGTACTATGGCTACACCTTC. Translation: CASRGQDKLYYGYTF.

This chain uses TRBV27 with TRBJ2-1; TRBD2 matches 12 bases. The CDR3 is made up of 14 amino acids. Trimming took 3 bases from V and 7 from J; bases not matched to a gene: 1. Germline CDR1 and CDR2: MNHEY and SMNVEV (reference sequence). The CDR3 is CASSFGTSGNEQFF. The CDR3 nucleotides read TGTGCCAGCAGTTTCGGGACTAGCGGGAATGAGCAGTTCTTC.

V and J are TRBV27 and TRBJ1-2; 7 bases match TRBD1. The germline V gene encodes CDR1 MNHEY and CDR2 SMNVEV (reference sequence). J was trimmed by 2 bases and V by 4 bases; bases with no gene match: 1. The CDR3 sequence is 13 residues long. The CDR3 spells CASSSTGNYGYTF. DNA for the CDR3: TGTGCCAGCAGTTCGACAGGGAACTATGGCTACACCTTC.

This clone was counted between two and nine times. This chain connects TRBV7-6 to TRBJ2-1; D not certain. V lost 0 bases and J lost 0, with 9 bases in between. Germline V CDR1 and CDR2: SGHVS, FNYEAQ. The CDR3 is 16 residues long. In nucleotides, the CDR3 is TGTGCCAGCAGCTTAGCGCCTAGTGGCTCCTACAATGAGCAGTTCTTC. This sequence encodes CASSLAPSGSYNEQFF.

The rearrangement uses TRBV4-1 and TRBJ1-3; 8 nucleotides agree with TRBD1. The CDR3 runs 17 residues. The V and J ends lost 5 bases and 2 bases, in that order; junction bases with no gene match: 11. Germline V gene sequence: CDR1 MGHRA, CDR2 YSYEKL. CDR3 sequence (DNA): TGCGCCAGCAGCTCCTCAGGACAGGGTTTTACTGGAAACACCATATATTTT. This sequence encodes CASSSSGQGFTGNTIYF.

V is TRBV27 and J is TRBJ2-7; the D gene is possibly TRBD1 (5 bases). This CDR3 spans 13 amino acids. V lost 4 bases and J lost 7, with 14 bases in between. Looked up from germline, CDR1 is MNHEY and CDR2 is SMNVEV (reference sequence). This chain's CDR3 is CASSSPGLREQYF. The CDR3 DNA reads TGTGCCAGCAGTTCGCCAGGGTTAAGGGAGCAGTACTTC.

This chain connects TRBV28 to TRBJ1-5; TRBD1 is a possible D gene (6 bases). The ends were cut back, 10 bases at V and 1 base at J, with 14 bases in the middle. The V gene's germline CDR1 is MDHEN and CDR2 SYDVKM. The CDR3 extends over 14 amino acids. In DNA form, the CDR3 reads TGTGCCACCCTTTATGGACAGAGCAATCAGCCCCAGCATTTT. Translation gives CATLYGQSNQPQHF.

V gene TRBV4-3 combines with J gene TRBJ2-7, with a weak D call TRBD2 (7 bases). This CDR3 has 14 amino acids. The V end lost 1 base, the J end lost 7 bases, and 14 bases lay between the germline ends. Per the germline V gene, CDR1 is LGHNA and CDR2 is YSLEER. This CDR3 is CASSQGIGGGEQYF. CDR3 nucleotide sequence: TGCGCCAGCAGCCAAGGGATAGGGGGAGGGGAGCAGTACTTC.

The chain is built from TRBV27 and TRBJ1-5; D might be TRBD1 (5 bases). The CDR3 consists of 15 residues. V was shortened by 5 bases and J by 0 bases, with 11 bases between the two germline ends. The germline V gene has CDR1 MNHEY and CDR2 SMNVEV (reference sequence). As DNA, the CDR3 is TGTGCCAGCAGTGCGTCGGACAATAGCAATCAGCCCCAGCATTTT. This encodes CASSASDNSNQPQHF.